These 7 T cell receptor beta chains were sequenced from one sample in a study of radiation and T cells in renal cell carcinoma. Clones were read by immunoSEQ multiplex PCR, and TCRdb kept only the in-frame ones, dropping some. The data contain just over 95,000 clones, 86% of them singletons. Stated time point: baseline pretreatment blood. Specified treatment: 15 Gy SBRT to primary tumor, nephrectomy 4 weeks later. Sequencing was performed on blood, taken from a patient whose treatment included radiotherapy and nephrectomy. The receptors originated from a man between 45 and 60 years old with renal cell carcinoma.

This chain links TRBV5-5 with TRBJ1-5, with D perhaps matching TRBD1 (5 bases). Germline lookup yields CDR1 SGHKS and CDR2 YYEKEE (reference sequence). There are 15 residues in the CDR3. V lost 0 bases and J 7 bases, leaving 14 bases between the germline ends. This CDR3 is CASSLEAGRRQPQHF. DNA for the CDR3: TGTGCCAGCAGCTTGGAGGCAGGGCGGAGGCAGCCCCAGCATTTT.

This chain links TRBV2 with TRBJ2-1, with a tentative D call TRBD2 (5 bases). CDR1 and CDR2 from the germline V gene are SNHLY and FYNNEI. Trimming removed 8 bases at V and 0 bases at J, with 11 bases between. The CDR3 runs to 14 residues. The CDR3 DNA reads TGTGCCAGCGAGGGCCTAAGCTCCTACAATGAGCAGTTCTTC. It translates to CASEGLSSYNEQFF.

This clone was counted a few times. The chain recombines TRBV4-3 with TRBJ1-1; no reliable D call. Germline CDR1 LGHNA, CDR2 YSLEER. The V and J ends lost 5 bases and 3 bases respectively, with 10 bases between them. This CDR3 contains 13 residues. CDR3 amino acids: CASSRGGDTEAFF. CDR3 nucleotide sequence: TGCGCCAGCAGCAGAGGTGGGGACACTGAAGCTTTCTTT.

The J gene is TRBJ2-1, the V gene TRBV5-1; 9 bases align to TRBD2. In germline, CDR1 is SGHRS, CDR2 YFSETQ. V lost 3 bases, J lost 6 bases, and 7 bases stayed unmatched. This CDR3 region has 15 residues. The chain's CDR3 is CASSSLAGVGNEQFF. CDR3 in DNA: TGCGCCAGCAGCTCCTTAGCGGGAGTGGGCAATGAGCAGTTCTTC.

The chain has TRBV6-5 and TRBJ1-4; 7 nucleotides agree with TRBD1. The germline CDR1 and CDR2 sequences are MNHEY and SVGAGI. CDR3 length: 16 residues. Losses at the gene ends were 0 bases for V and 7 bases for J; bases not matched to a gene: 8. The DNA for the CDR3 is TGTGCCAGCAGTTACTCGGGTGTCAGGGGGATTGAAAAACTGTTTTTT. Translated: CASSYSGVRGIEKLFF.

The chain combines TRBV5-8 with TRBJ1-1; D may be TRBD1 (5 bases). The CDR3 runs 17 residues. Trimming shortened V by 0 bases and J by 2 bases, and 17 bases separated the two germline ends. Germline V gene sequence: CDR1 SGHTS, CDR2 YDEGEE. The CDR3 nucleotides are TGTGCCAGCAGCTTGGAAGGGGTTGGGTCTTACAACACTGAAGCTTTCTTT. As protein: CASSLEGVGSYNTEAFF.

Here the CDR3 reads CASSFTEHYGYTF. The CDR3 DNA reads TGTGCCAGCAGCTTCACAGAACACTATGGCTACACCTTC. The V and J genes are TRBV7-3 and TRBJ1-2; D ambiguous. The ends were cut back, 3 bases at V and 3 bases at J, with 8 bases in the middle. The CDR3 length is 13 residues. Germline-derived CDR1 and CDR2 are SGHTA and FQGTGA.